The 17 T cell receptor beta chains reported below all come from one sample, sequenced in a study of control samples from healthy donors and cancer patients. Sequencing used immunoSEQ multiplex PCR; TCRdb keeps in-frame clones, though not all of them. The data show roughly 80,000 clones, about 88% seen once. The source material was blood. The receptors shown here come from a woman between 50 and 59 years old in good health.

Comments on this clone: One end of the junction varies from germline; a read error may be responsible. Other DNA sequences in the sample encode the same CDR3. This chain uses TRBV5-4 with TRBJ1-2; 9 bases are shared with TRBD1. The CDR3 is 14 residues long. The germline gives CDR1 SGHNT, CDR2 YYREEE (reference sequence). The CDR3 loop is CASSLGQGYYGYTF. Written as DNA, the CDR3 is TGTGCCAGCAGTTTGGGACAGGGCTACTATGGCTACACCTTC.

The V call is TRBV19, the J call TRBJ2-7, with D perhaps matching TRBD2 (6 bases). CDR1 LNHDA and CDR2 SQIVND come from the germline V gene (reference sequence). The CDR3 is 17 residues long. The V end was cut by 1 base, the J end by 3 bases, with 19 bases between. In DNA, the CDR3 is TGTGCCAGTAGTATAGTATTGGGGGGACCGGCGGGCTACGAGCAGTACTTC. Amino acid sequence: CASSIVLGGPAGYEQYF.

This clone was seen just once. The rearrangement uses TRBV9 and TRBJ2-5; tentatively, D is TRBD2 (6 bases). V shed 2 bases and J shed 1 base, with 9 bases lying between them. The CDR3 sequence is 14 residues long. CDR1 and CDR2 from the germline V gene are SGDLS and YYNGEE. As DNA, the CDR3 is TGTGCCAGCAGCGTGGCCGGGGGCCAAGAGACCCAGTACTTC. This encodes CASSVAGGQETQYF.

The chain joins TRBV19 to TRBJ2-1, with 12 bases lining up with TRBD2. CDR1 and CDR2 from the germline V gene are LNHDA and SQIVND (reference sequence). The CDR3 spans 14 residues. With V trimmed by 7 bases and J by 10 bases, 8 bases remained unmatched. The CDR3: CASKWASGGDEQFF. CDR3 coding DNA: TGTGCCAGTAAATGGGCTAGCGGGGGGGACGAGCAGTTCTTC.

The CDR3 region has the DNA TGTGCCAGCAGTCTGCTCCTTGTCGTGGAGAATAATTCACCCCTCCACTTT. Protein product: CASSLLLVVENNSPLHF. The rearrangement joins TRBV6-4 to TRBJ1-6; D unclear. CDR1 is MRHNA and CDR2 is SNTAGT in the germline V gene. V shed 5 bases and J shed 5 bases, with 19 bases lying between them. The CDR3 sequence is 17 residues long.

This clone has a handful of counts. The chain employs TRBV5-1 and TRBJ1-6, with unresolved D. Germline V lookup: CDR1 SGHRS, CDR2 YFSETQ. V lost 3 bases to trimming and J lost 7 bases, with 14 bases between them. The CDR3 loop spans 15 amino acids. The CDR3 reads CASSSSRGGNSPLHF. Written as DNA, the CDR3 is TGCGCCAGCAGCTCAAGCCGGGGAGGGAATTCACCCCTCCACTTT.

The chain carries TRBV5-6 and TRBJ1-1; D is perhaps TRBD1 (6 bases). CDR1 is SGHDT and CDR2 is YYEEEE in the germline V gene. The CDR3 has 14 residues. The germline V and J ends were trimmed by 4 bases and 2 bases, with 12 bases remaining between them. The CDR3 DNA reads TGTGCCAGCAGCCACGGACAGTCAAACACTGAAGCTTTCTTT. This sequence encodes CASSHGQSNTEAFF. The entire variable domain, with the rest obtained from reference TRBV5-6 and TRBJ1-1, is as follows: DAGVTQSPTHLIKTRGQQVTLRCSPKSGHDTVSWYQQALGQGPQFIFQYYEEEERQRGNFPDRFSGHQFPNYSSELNVNALLLGDSALYLCASSHGQSNTEAFFGQGTRLTVV.

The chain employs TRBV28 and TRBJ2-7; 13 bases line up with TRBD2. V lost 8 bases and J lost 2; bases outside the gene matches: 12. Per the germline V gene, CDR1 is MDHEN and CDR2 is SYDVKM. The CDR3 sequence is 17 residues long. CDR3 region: CASRVRGGTSGAYEQYF. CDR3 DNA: TGTGCCAGCCGGGTTCGGGGGGGGACTAGCGGGGCCTACGAGCAGTACTTC.

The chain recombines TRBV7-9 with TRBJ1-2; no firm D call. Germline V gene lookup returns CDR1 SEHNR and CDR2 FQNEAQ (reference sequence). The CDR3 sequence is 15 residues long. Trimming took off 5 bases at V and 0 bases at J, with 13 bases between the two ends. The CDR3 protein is CASSPHDDPNYGYTF. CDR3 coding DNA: TGTGCCAGCAGCCCCCATGATGATCCTAACTATGGCTACACCTTC.

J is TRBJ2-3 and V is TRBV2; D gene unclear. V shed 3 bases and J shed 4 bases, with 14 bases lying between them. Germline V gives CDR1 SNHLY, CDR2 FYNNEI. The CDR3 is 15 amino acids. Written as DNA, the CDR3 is TGTGCCAGCAGTGAGTCATGGGCGGTCGCAGATACGCAGTATTTT. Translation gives CASSESWAVADTQYF.

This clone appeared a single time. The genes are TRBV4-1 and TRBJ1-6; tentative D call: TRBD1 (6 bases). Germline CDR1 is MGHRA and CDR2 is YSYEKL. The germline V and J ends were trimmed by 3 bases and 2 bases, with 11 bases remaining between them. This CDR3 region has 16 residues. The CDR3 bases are TGCGCCAGCAGCCAGGGACATACCGCCTATAATTCACCCCTCCACTTT. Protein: CASSQGHTAYNSPLHF.

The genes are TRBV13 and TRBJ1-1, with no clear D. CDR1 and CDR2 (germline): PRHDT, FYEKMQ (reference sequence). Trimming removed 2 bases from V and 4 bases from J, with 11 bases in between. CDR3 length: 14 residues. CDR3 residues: CASSLLGEVTEAFF. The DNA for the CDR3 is TGTGCCAGCAGCTTACTGGGAGAGGTCACTGAAGCTTTCTTT.

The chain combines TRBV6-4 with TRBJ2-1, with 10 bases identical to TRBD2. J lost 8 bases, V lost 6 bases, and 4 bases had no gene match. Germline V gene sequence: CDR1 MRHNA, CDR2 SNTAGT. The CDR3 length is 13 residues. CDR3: CASRAGGTYEQFF. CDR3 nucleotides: TGTGCCAGCAGAGCGGGGGGGACTTATGAGCAGTTCTTC.

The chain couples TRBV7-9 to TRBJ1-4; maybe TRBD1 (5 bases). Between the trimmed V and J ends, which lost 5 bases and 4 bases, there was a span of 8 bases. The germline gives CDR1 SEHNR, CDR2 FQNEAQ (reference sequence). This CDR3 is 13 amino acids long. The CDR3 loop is CASSRDGNEKLFF. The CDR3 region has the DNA TGTGCCAGCAGCCGGGACGGTAATGAAAAACTGTTTTTT.

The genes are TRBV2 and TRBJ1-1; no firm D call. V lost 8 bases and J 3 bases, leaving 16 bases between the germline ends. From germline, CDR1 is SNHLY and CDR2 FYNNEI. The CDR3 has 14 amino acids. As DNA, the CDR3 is TGTGCCAGCCGGAAGGGCATATGGGACACTGAAGCTTTCTTT. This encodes CASRKGIWDTEAFF. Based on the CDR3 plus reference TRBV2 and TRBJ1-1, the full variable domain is EPEVTQTPSHQVTQMGQEVILRCVPISNHLYFYWYRQILGQKVEFLVSFYNNEISEKSEIFDDQFSVERPDGSNFTLKIRSTKLEDSAMYFCASRKGIWDTEAFFGQGTRLTVV.

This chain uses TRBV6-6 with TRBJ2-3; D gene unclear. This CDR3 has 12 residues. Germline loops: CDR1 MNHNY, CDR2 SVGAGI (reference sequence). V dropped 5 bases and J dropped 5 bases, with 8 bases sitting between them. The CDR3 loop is CASSPLRDTQYF. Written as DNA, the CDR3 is TGTGCCAGCAGTCCTTTGAGAGATACGCAGTATTTT.

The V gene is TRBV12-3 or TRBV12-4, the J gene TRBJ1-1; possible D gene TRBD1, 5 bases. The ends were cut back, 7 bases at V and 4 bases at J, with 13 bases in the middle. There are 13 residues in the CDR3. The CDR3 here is CASTLERGTEAFF. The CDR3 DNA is TGTGCCAGCACCCTTGAGAGGGGCACTGAAGCTTTCTTT.